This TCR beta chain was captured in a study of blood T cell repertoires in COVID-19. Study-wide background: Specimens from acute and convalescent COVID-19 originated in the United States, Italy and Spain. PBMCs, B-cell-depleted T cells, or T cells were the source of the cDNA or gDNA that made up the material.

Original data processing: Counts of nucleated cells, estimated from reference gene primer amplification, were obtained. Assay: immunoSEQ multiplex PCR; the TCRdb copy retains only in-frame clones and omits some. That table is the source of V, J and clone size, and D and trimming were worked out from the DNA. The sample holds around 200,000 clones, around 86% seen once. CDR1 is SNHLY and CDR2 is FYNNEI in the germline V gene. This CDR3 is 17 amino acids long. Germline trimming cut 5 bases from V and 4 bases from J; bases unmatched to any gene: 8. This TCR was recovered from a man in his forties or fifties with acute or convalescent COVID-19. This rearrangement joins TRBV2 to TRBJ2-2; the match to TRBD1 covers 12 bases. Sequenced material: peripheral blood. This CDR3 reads CASSRDRGPTGTGELFF. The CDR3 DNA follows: TGTGCCAGCAGTAGGGACAGGGGGCCAACCGGCACCGGGGAGCTGTTTTTT.